This is a list of T cell receptor beta chains from one sample in a study of T-cell reconstitution after alpha-beta-depleted transplantation in children. TCRdb reprocessed the PCR reads with MiXCR, giving one entry per CDR3 protein. The sample holds approximately 250,000 distinct CDR3 sequences, under 30% seen once. The material sequenced was PBMCs, taken before TCRalphabeta/CD19-depleted stem cell transplant. These receptors originate from a girl aged 2 to 9 with Fanconi anemia, due to receive a stem cell transplant. The conserved cysteine and the conserved F or W are not part of the CDR3 here.

TRBV7-2 | 16 | ASSLVGAPGAAGTEAF
TRBV5-1 | 15 | ASSSPARQLRYNEQF
TRBV20-1 | 12 | SAAPGLVYSEQY
TRBV29-1 | 9 | SVAETGELF
TRBV20-1 | 12 | SATPQGTQETQY
TRBV24-1 | 12 | ATSARTGSSEQF
TRBV5-1 | 14 | ASSLGWGQLNTEAF
TRBV7-9 | 13 | ASSATSGQSYEQY
TRBV29-1 | 13 | SVSSGTGALAAQY
TRBV6-5 | 12 | ASSYPEVSSEAF
TRBV10-2 | 13 | ASSEASGGSYEQY
TRBV6-5 | 10 | ASSYTTGSAF